These T cell receptor beta chains were read from a single sample in a study of cytomegalovirus exposure and HLA in healthy donors. Profiled with immunoSEQ multiplex PCR; TCRdb holds only in-frame clones, not every one. The sample carries some 150,000 clones, 86% recorded once. Sequencing was carried out using PBMCs. The receptors originated from a man aged 18-30 years in good health and CMV-seropositive. Each CDR3 is given with its conserved first and last residue. The D gene is left open where the match is weak. For some rows the clone size is stated as once, few or many, or as a class when expanded; others skip it.

TRBV27	TRBJ1-2	NA	NA	CASSTVPSAVPYGYTF	TGTGCCAGCAGTACTGTACCCTCAGCGGTGCCCTATGGCTACACCTTC
TRBV5-1	TRBJ2-1	NA	NA	CASSLRPILPQGNEQFF	TGCGCCAGCAGCTTGAGACCAATCTTACCACAGGGCAATGAGCAGTTCTTC
TRBV6-6	TRBJ2-7	NA	NA	CASSFRGSSYEQYF	TGTGCCAGCAGTTTTAGGGGGTCCTCCTACGAGCAGTACTTC
TRBV13	TRBJ2-3	NA	NA	CASSLPISGADSTDTQYF	TGTGCCAGCAGCTTACCCATCAGCGGCGCGGATAGCACAGATACGCAGTATTTT
TRBV9	TRBJ2-1	TRBD1	NA	CASSVGGTDHNEQFF	TGTGCCAGCAGCGTAGGGGGGACAGACCACAATGAGCAGTTCTTC
TRBV6-5	TRBJ1-2	NA	few	CASSYNIANYGYTF	TGTGCCAGCAGTTACAACATTGCTAACTATGGCTACACCTTC
TRBV9	TRBJ2-7	NA	NA	CASSPLGGLEQYF	TGTGCCAGCAGCCCGCTTGGAGGGCTCGAGCAGTACTTC
TRBV5-4	TRBJ2-1	NA	NA	CASSSLGASDYNEQFF	TGTGCCAGCAGCTCCCTAGGGGCTAGCGACTACAATGAGCAGTTCTTC
TRBV5-1	TRBJ2-3	TRBD2	NA	CASTLGGDEDTQYF	TGCGCCAGCACACTGGGAGGGGATGAGGATACGCAGTATTTT
TRBV30	TRBJ1-3	NA	NA	CAWSVQSGNTIYF	TGTGCCTGGAGTGTACAGTCGGGAAACACCATATATTTT
TRBV30	TRBJ1-1	NA	NA	CAWTRGEAGGTEAFF	TGTGCCTGGACCCGCGGGGAGGCCGGTGGCACTGAAGCTTTCTTT
TRBV7-2	TRBJ2-3	TRBD1	NA	CASSLVRDRSTQYF	TGTGCCAGCAGCTTAGTGCGGGACAGGAGTACGCAGTATTTT
TRBV7-9	TRBJ2-3	NA	once	CAGGADTQYF	TGTGCCGGAGGGGCGGATACGCAGTATTTT
TRBV18	TRBJ1-2	TRBD1	NA	CASSPSGQIYGYTF	TGTGCCAGCTCACCATCGGGACAGATCTATGGCTACACCTTC
TRBV28	TRBJ1-1	TRBD1	NA	CASSSWDRRGTEAFF	TGTGCCAGCAGTTCCTGGGACAGGCGCGGCACTGAAGCTTTCTTT
TRBV6-6	TRBJ2-1	TRBD1	NA	CASSYGQGANLGQFF	TGTGCCAGCAGTTACGGGCAGGGGGCCAATTTGGGGCAGTTCTTC
TRBV6-4	TRBJ2-2	TRBD2	NA	CASKDTSAGRTGELFF	TGTGCCAGCAAGGACACTTCAGCGGGACGGACCGGGGAGCTGTTTTTT
TRBV30	TRBJ2-5	NA	NA	CAWSVGGEEETQYF	TGTGCCTGGAGTGTAGGAGGGGAGGAGGAGACCCAGTACTTC
TRBV6-1	TRBJ1-2	NA	NA	CASSEVGTLWYGYTF	TGTGCCAGCAGTGAAGTAGGGACACTCTGGTATGGCTACACCTTC
TRBV6-5	TRBJ2-7	TRBD1	few	CASSLQGARGYEQYF	TGTGCCAGCAGTTTACAGGGGGCGAGGGGATACGAGCAGTACTTC
TRBV4-3	TRBJ2-2	NA	NA	CASSQVLARGELFF	TGCGCCAGCAGCCAAGTACTAGCAAGGGGGGAGCTGTTTTTT
TRBV11-2	TRBJ1-1	NA	NA	CASSQLRGTEAFF	TGTGCCAGCAGCCAACTTCGGGGGACTGAAGCTTTCTTT
TRBV18	TRBJ1-1	NA	once	CASSGTQNTEAFF	TGTGCCAGCTCAGGGACACAGAACACTGAAGCTTTCTTT
TRBV5-6	TRBJ2-7	TRBD1	NA	CASSTGTGVQYF	TGTGCCAGCAGCACCGGGACAGGGGTACAGTACTTC
TRBV7-2	TRBJ2-7	TRBD1	NA	CASSFRTGRTNEQYF	TGTGCCAGCAGCTTCCGGACAGGGAGAACCAACGAGCAGTACTTC
TRBV6-5	TRBJ2-7	NA	NA	CASSQQDGPYEQYF	TGTGCCAGCAGTCAACAGGACGGACCCTACGAGCAGTACTTC
TRBV30	TRBJ1-1	TRBD1	NA	CAWSTSGGTEAFF	TGTGCCTGGAGTACTTCAGGGGGCACTGAAGCTTTCTTT
TRBV9	TRBJ2-2	TRBD2	NA	CASSVGGGIGELFF	TGTGCCAGCAGCGTAGGGGGGGGGATCGGGGAGCTGTTTTTT
TRBV5-1	TRBJ1-1	NA	once	CASRTGGISEAFF	TGCGCCAGCAGAACGGGGGGGATCTCTGAAGCTTTCTTT
TRBV5-6	TRBJ2-6	NA	NA	CASSPPSGANVLTF	TGTGCCAGCAGCCCTCCCTCTGGGGCCAACGTCCTGACTTTC
TRBV29-1	TRBJ1-2	NA	few	CSDDQGPGYTF	TGCAGCGATGACCAGGGGCCTGGCTACACCTTC
TRBV9	TRBJ2-4	NA	NA	CASSAGVLAKNIQYF	TGTGCCAGCAGCGCCGGGGTGCTAGCCAAAAACATTCAGTACTTC
TRBV5-6	TRBJ2-4	TRBD1	NA	CASSWGTGGGIQYF	TGTGCCAGCAGCTGGGGGACAGGCGGCGGCATTCAGTACTTC
TRBV2	TRBJ2-1	NA	NA	CASTTEPDSLNEQFF	TGTGCCAGCACCACCGAACCGGACAGTCTCAATGAGCAGTTCTTC
TRBV11-1	TRBJ2-5	NA	NA	CASSLQRKETQYF	TGTGCCAGCAGCTTACAGCGTAAAGAGACCCAGTACTTC
TRBV7-3	TRBJ2-7	TRBD1	NA	CASIIAIRGLSTYEQYF	TGTGCCAGCATCATCGCCATCAGGGGGCTAAGCACCTACGAGCAGTACTTC
TRBV6-5	TRBJ2-7	TRBD1	NA	CASSYGTGGHEQYF	TGTGCCAGCAGCTATGGGACAGGGGGGCACGAGCAGTACTTC
TRBV7-3	TRBJ2-1	TRBD1	NA	CASSFDRGPYNEQFF	TGTGCCAGCAGCTTTGACAGGGGGCCCTACAATGAGCAGTTCTTC
TRBV27	TRBJ1-2	NA	NA	CASSLFENYGYTF	TGTGCCAGCAGTTTATTCGAGAACTATGGCTACACCTTC
TRBV28	TRBJ1-2	TRBD1	NA	CASTPGTGYGYTF	TGTGCCAGCACCCCGGGGACAGGGTATGGCTACACCTTC
TRBV7-9	TRBJ1-1	TRBD1	once	CASSDRDSIIPEAFF	TGTGCCAGCAGCGACCGGGACAGCATTATCCCTGAAGCTTTCTTT
TRBV28	TRBJ2-7	NA	NA	CASSFGAYEQYF	TGTGCCAGCAGTTTCGGGGCCTACGAGCAGTACTTC